This TCR beta chain emerged from a study of PD-1 blockade in classical Hodgkin lymphoma. The protocol was immunoSEQ multiplex PCR, while the TCRdb copy is restricted to in-frame clones and leaves out a portion. The sample lists 64,000 or so clones; roughly nine tenths were seen once. The CDR3 spans 16 residues. The V and J ends lost 5 bases and 3 bases respectively, with 20 bases between them. The germline V gene encodes CDR1 SGHTA and CDR2 FQGNSA. Time point in this sample: cycle 4 day 1 (C4D1), after 5 to 7 weeks of nivolumab. After autologous stem cell transplantation all patients relapsed, and prior brentuximab vedotin exposure differed between cohorts.

V and J are TRBV7-2 and TRBJ2-7; D unclear. The sample here was peripheral blood mononuclear cells (PBMCs), taken before the fourth cycle of nivolumab. The sequence derives from a human donor with classical Hodgkin lymphoma. The CDR3 loop is CASSHHLHSGYYEQYF. CDR3 bases: TGTGCCAGCAGCCATCACTTACACTCCGGATACTACGAGCAGTACTTC.